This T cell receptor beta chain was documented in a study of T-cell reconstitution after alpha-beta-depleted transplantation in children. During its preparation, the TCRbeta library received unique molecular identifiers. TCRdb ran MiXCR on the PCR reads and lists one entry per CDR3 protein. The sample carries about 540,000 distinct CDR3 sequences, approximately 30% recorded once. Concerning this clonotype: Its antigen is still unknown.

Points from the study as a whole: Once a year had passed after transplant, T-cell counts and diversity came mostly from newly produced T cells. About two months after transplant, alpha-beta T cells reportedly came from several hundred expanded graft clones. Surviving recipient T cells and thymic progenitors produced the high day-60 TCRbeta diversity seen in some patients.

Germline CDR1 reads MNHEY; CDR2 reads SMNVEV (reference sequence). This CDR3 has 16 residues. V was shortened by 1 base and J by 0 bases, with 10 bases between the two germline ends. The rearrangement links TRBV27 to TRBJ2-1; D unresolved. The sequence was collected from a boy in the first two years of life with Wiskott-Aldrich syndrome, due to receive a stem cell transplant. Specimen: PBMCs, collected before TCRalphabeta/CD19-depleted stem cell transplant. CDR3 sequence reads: CASSLFPGRSYNEQFF. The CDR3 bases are TGTGCCAGCAGTTTATTTCCAGGCCGCTCCTACAATGAGCAGTTCTTC.